This T cell receptor beta chain stems from a study of shared clonotypes between healthy human individuals (dated by TCRdb to about 2020). About the full investigation: A few men and a couple of women, aged 18 to 49 years, made up the cohort. Between about 0.9 and 9 billion PBMCs per donor were obtained by leukapheresis. To estimate repertoire size and how much clonotype sharing occurs between individuals, the study deeply sequenced the blood TCR repertoires of five or six healthy adults. To increase sequencing depth and limit assay-specific biases, different laboratories used diverse techniques to prepare libraries and sequence TCR repertoires. For each donor, CD4 naive and CD4 memory were each run on three plates, CD8 naive on two plates, and CD8 memory on one plate. What the study reported, not specific to this receptor: Based on pairwise subsampling, the degree of clonotype sharing among donors was expected to be affected by sequencing depth. Because the study included only a small number of donors, the genetic and exposure-history diversity represented was limited. Naive subsets generally had larger estimated clonotype richness than memory subsets. Higher generation probabilities were observed for clonotypes shared by all four sorted-subset donors than for non-shared clonotypes. Incomplete sequencing was indicated by rarefaction of sorted-subset datasets, despite the large sequencing depth. Sharing across several donors was observed for around 5% of naive CD4, 3% to 4% of naive CD8, 2% to 2.5% of memory CD4, and around 0.42% of memory CD8 clonotypes. Sampling was restricted to blood, and TCR repertoires in tissues likely differ from the TCR repertoires found in blood.

CD8 naive samples were obtained by positive selection for CCR7 among CD45RO-negative cells, yielding a CD45RA+CCR7+ population from which TemRA cells were excluded. The donors were healthy, HIV-negative adults who had no recently reported acute infections or vaccinations. Only Caucasian adults living in Nashville, Tennessee, USA were represented among the donors. Blood was obtained by leukapheresis, after which PBMCs were separated by Ficoll-Histopaque density gradient centrifugation and cryopreserved in liquid nitrogen vapor phase. Analytical flow cytometry was used to check the purity and quantity of every magnetically sorted T cell population. Genomic DNA was isolated from each sorted fraction and quantified by UV absorbance on a Nanodrop 2000c. CDR3 length: 14 amino acids, cysteine to phenylalanine. CDR3 DNA only is kept here, 42 bases in frame from base 1. Reading the germline V gene gives CDR1 SGDLS and CDR2 YYNGEE.

Using the deep immunoSEQ assay, TCR CDR3 regions were amplified from genomic DNA by multiplex PCR. Extracted genomic DNA from each cell subset was spread evenly across all wells of several immunoSEQ 96-well plates, with each plate serving as a replicate. Each replicate PCR for sorted subsets received about 220 ng genomic DNA, equal to about 30,000 T cell genomes. Purified libraries were measured with a Qubit 3.0 fluorometer, size-checked on a Bioanalyzer 2100, and measured again with the KAPA Library Quantification kit. A separate single-read 150-cycle Illumina NextSeq 550 flow cell was used to sequence each immunoSEQ 96-well plate. In the source study's methods: Because only junctional sequences without quality scores were contained in the immunoSEQ output, filtering matching that applied to full-length reads could not be performed. To assign V/J genes and CDR3, sequences were annotated against IMGT germline references using PyIR, a Python wrapper for IgBLAST v1.9. Reads were filtered out if the reads had weak V/J assignments (E-value above 1e-6), no CDR3, stop codons, out-of-frame junctions, or ambiguous translated residues. V3J clonotypes were defined as sequences sharing an identical inferred V gene, J gene, and CDR3 amino acid sequence. The percentage overlap between two repertoires was calculated by dividing the number of shared unique clonotypes by the size of the smaller repertoire. Richness of each repertoire was evaluated using RTK rarefaction, the Chao1 estimator, and Recon v2.1 estimates of unobserved clonotypes. Generation probabilities for all TCRbeta clonotypes obtained by the gDNA method from a handful of donors were computed using OLGA. TCRdb carries this immuneACCESS record with in-frame sequences only. Its versions omit some clonotypes, under half of them owing to an unresolved V gene in the studies checked, with the rest unexplained. V and J calls and clone size come straight from that table; D and trimming were deduced from the DNA. The sample profile shows hundreds of thousands of clones; roughly 96% of them were found once. Of the sample, 0.11% falls within the top ten clones.

As to this clone: There is no known antigen for this receptor. No much larger clonotype is one base removed from it; base qualities were not supplied. Different DNA sequences within this sample yield the same CDR3.

This sequence originates from a woman younger than 45 in good health. Sequencing was done on a sample of naive CD8+ T cells sorted from blood. The label giving this sample's cell subset or site can be read as: CD45RA+CCR7+. This receptor chain uses TRBV9 and TRBJ2-5; 6 matching bases give a weak D call of TRBD2. The J call may be in error: the DNA end matches TRBJ2-7 better. This receptor carries the CDR3 CASSVGGSSYEQYF. The nucleotides are TGTGCCAGCAGCGTCGGGGGAAGTAGCTACGAGCAGTACTTC.